Below are 26 T cell receptor beta chains sequenced from a single sample in a study of cytotoxic CD8 clonotypes in ibrutinib-treated CLL. Using immunoSEQ multiplex PCR, the repertoire was profiled, and TCRdb retains in-frame clones only, with some absent. The table shows approximately 90,000 clones, with 75% to 80% occurring only once. The sample in question was PBMCs, obtained after 24 months of ibrutinib treatment. Receptors originate from a human donor with chronic lymphocytic leukemia.

The J gene is TRBJ1-6, the V gene TRBV7-2; 10 bases map to TRBD1. Germline lookup yields CDR1 SGHTA and CDR2 FQGNSA. The CDR3 has 16 amino acids. V was pared by 6 bases and J by 0 bases, with 2 bases of the junction left unmatched. The CDR3 DNA is TGTGCCAGCAGGGGACAGGGGAACTCCTATAATTCACCCCTCCACTTT. Its protein is CASRGQGNSYNSPLHF.

V is TRBV7-2 and J is TRBJ2-3, with TRBD2 matching over 8 bases. The CDR3 is 15 amino acids. In germline, CDR1 is SGHTA, CDR2 FQGNSA. V lost 1 base and J lost 4; bases outside the gene matches: 4. The CDR3 reads CASSLGSGGPDTQYF. CDR3 in DNA: TGTGCCAGCAGCTTAGGGAGCGGGGGCCCAGATACGCAGTATTTT.

The chain is built from TRBV15 and TRBJ2-7; no definite D call. V lost 0 bases and J lost 2, with 14 bases in between. CDR1 is LNHNV, CDR2 YYDKDF, per germline (reference sequence). The length of the CDR3 is 16 residues. Here the CDR3 reads CATSRDGTTSTYEQYF. The CDR3 coding sequence is TGTGCCACCAGCAGAGATGGAACAACTTCAACCTACGAGCAGTACTTC.

This chain connects TRBV29-1 to TRBJ2-7; D call uncertain. The germline V gene encodes CDR1 SQVTM and CDR2 ANQGSEA. Trimming removed 5 bases from V and 5 bases from J, with 16 bases in between. The CDR3 runs to 13 residues. The CDR3 spells CSVRYRVLDEQYF. CDR3 sequence (DNA): TGCAGCGTTCGATATAGAGTTTTGGACGAGCAGTACTTC.

The chain employs TRBV6-6 and TRBJ1-5; D uncertain. Germline V gives CDR1 MNHNY, CDR2 SVGAGI (reference sequence). CDR3 length equals 15 residues. Trimming pared 8 bases from V and 0 bases from J, leaving 14 bases between. CDR3 protein: CASLSGRYSNQPQHF. The CDR3 DNA reads TGTGCCAGCCTCTCCGGCCGGTATAGCAATCAGCCCCAGCATTTT.

The rearrangement joins TRBV4-1 to TRBJ2-1; D gene uncertain. The CDR3 contains 13 residues. CDR1 is MGHRA and CDR2 is YSYEKL in the germline V gene. Trimming removed 0 bases at V and 6 bases at J, with 6 bases between. The CDR3 is CASSQDPGNEQFF. The CDR3 DNA sequence: TGCGCCAGCAGCCAAGACCCGGGCAATGAGCAGTTCTTC.

V usage is TRBV21-1 and J usage is TRBJ1-5; whether TRBD1, the table's D call, matches the DNA was not checked. TRBV21-1 is labeled a pseudogene. The CDR3 contains 14 residues. The CDR3 loop is CASSINRGDQPQHF. CDR3 nucleotide sequence: TGTGCCAGCAGCATAAACAGGGGTGATCAGCCCCAGCATTTT.

The J gene is TRBJ1-5, the V gene TRBV2; D is possibly TRBD1 (6 bases). Trimming took 6 bases from V and 5 from J, leaving 14 bases between them. Germline values: CDR1 SNHLY, CDR2 FYNNEI. This CDR3 is 14 amino acids long. CDR3 residues: CASSPQGPDQPQHF. CDR3 in DNA: TGTGCCAGCAGCCCTCAGGGGCCGGATCAGCCCCAGCATTTT. Based on the CDR3 plus reference TRBV2 and TRBJ1-5, the full variable domain is EPEVTQTPSHQVTQMGQEVILRCVPISNHLYFYWYRQILGQKVEFLVSFYNNEISEKSEIFDDQFSVERPDGSNFTLKIRSTKLEDSAMYFCASSPQGPDQPQHFGDGTRLSIL.

CDR3 sequence: CASSHGLAGGPPQQYF. The CDR3 nucleotides read TGTGCCAGCAGCCACGGACTAGCGGGAGGTCCTCCCCAACAGTACTTC. This chain connects TRBV11-2 to TRBJ2-7, with 14 bases lining up with TRBD2. The V gene end was trimmed by 5 bases and the J gene end by 10 bases; junction bases not matched to a gene: 13. Germline loops: CDR1 SGHAT, CDR2 FQNNGV. The CDR3 loop spans 16 amino acids.

The J gene is TRBJ2-2, the V gene TRBV7-6, with D unclear. This CDR3 region has 13 residues. Trimming shortened V by 1 base and J by 6 bases, and 6 bases separated the two germline ends. Germline V gives CDR1 SGHVS, CDR2 FNYEAQ. The CDR3 loop reads CASSLDGAGELFF. The CDR3 nucleotides are TGTGCCAGCAGCTTAGATGGGGCCGGGGAGCTGTTTTTT.

The CDR3, as DNA: TGCAGCGTTGGATTTGGAACAGGACCTAGGGAAGCTTTCTTT. It translates to CSVGFGTGPREAFF. The chain links TRBV29-1 to TRBJ1-1, with D tentatively TRBD1 (5 bases). This CDR3 is 14 amino acids long. V was trimmed by 4 bases and J by 8 bases, leaving 20 bases between them. Germline CDR1 reads SQVTM; CDR2 reads ANQGSEA.

In this sample, this clone turned up once. The chain uses TRBV19 and TRBJ2-6, with 9 bases lining up with TRBD1. The CDR3 covers 18 residues. V lost 3 bases, J lost 0 bases, and 6 bases stayed unmatched. Per germline, CDR1 LNHDA and CDR2 SQIVND (reference sequence). The CDR3 here is CASSIFGTGTSGANVLTF. DNA for the CDR3: TGTGCCAGTAGTATTTTTGGGACAGGGACCTCTGGGGCCAACGTCCTGACTTTC.

This chain joins TRBV20-1 and TRBJ1-1, with D possibly matching TRBD1 (5 bases). Germline V gene lookup returns CDR1 DFQATT and CDR2 SNEGSKA (reference sequence). V was cut by 4 bases and J by 11 bases, with 14 bases left in between. The CDR3 sequence is 11 residues long. The CDR3 bases are TGCAGTGCTAAGGGGCAGCTGACGGCTTTCTTT. Residues: CSAKGQLTAFF.

The chain couples TRBV18 to TRBJ1-1; D is undetermined. V shed 5 bases and J shed 1 base, with 8 bases lying between them. Germline-derived CDR1 and CDR2 are KGHSH and LQKENI. The length of the CDR3 is 13 residues. DNA for the CDR3: TGTGCCAGCTCATATCAGGAGAACACTGAAGCTTTCTTT. Protein: CASSYQENTEAFF.

The chain links TRBV7-9 to TRBJ2-7, with TRBD1 matching 11 bases. V lost 4 bases, J lost 2 bases, and 1 base stayed unmatched. The CDR3 has 14 residues. Germline assignment: CDR1 SEHNR and CDR2 FQNEAQ (reference sequence). This CDR3 reads CASSSGQGAYEQYF. The CDR3 DNA follows: TGTGCCAGCAGCTCGGGACAGGGGGCCTACGAGCAGTACTTC. The full variable domain, rest sourced from reference TRBV7-9 and TRBJ2-7, is DTGVSQNPRHKITKRGQNVTFRCDPISEHNRLYWYRQTLGQGPEFLTYFQNEAQLEKSRLLSDRFSAERPKGSFSTLEIQRTEQGDSAMYLCASSSGQGAYEQYFGPGTRLTVT.

This rearrangement joins TRBV9 to TRBJ2-1; TRBD2 is a possible D gene (6 bases). The CDR3 length is 17 residues. Germline V gives CDR1 SGDLS, CDR2 YYNGEE. Trimming removed 0 bases at V and 5 bases at J, with 18 bases between. CDR3 sequence reads: CASSVEVRAGTNNEQFF. DNA of the CDR3: TGTGCCAGCAGCGTAGAGGTTCGGGCGGGAACGAACAATGAGCAGTTCTTC.

The chain has TRBV19 and TRBJ1-5, with D maybe TRBD1 (5 bases). Trimming removed 1 base at V and 7 bases at J, with 14 bases between. Germline V gene data show CDR1 as LNHDA and CDR2 as SQIVND (reference sequence). This CDR3 spans 15 amino acids. This CDR3 is CASSIVGQGTQPQHF. The CDR3 DNA reads TGTGCCAGTAGTATAGTTGGGCAGGGAACGCAGCCCCAGCATTTT.

The chain links TRBV4-1 to TRBJ2-3, with D unclear. The germline gives CDR1 MGHRA, CDR2 YSYEKL. The V end lost 0 bases, the J end lost 3 bases, and 10 bases lay between the germline ends. The CDR3 consists of 15 residues. CDR3 nucleotide sequence: TGCGCCAGCAGCCAAGACTACGTCGGTACAGATACGCAGTATTTT. Encoded protein: CASSQDYVGTDTQYF.

This chain joins TRBV27 and TRBJ2-3; 7 bases match TRBD2. The CDR3 sequence is 13 residues long. J lost 5 bases, V lost 1 base, and 0 bases had no gene match. Germline V gives CDR1 MNHEY, CDR2 SMNVEV (reference sequence). The CDR3 loop is CASSLLAGDTQYF. The CDR3 bases are TGTGCCAGCAGTTTATTAGCGGGAGATACGCAGTATTTT.

The chain employs TRBV4-1 and TRBJ2-3; possibly TRBD2 for D (5 bases). V lost 4 bases, J lost 6 bases, and 11 bases lay in between. CDR1 is MGHRA and CDR2 is YSYEKL in the germline V gene. This CDR3 has 13 residues. The CDR3 DNA is TGCGCCAGCAGCCTTGCAGCGGTGGATACGCAGTATTTT. It specifies CASSLAAVDTQYF.

This clone showed up just once. The genes are TRBV20-1 and TRBJ2-3, with D maybe TRBD1 (6 bases). Deletions cut 8 bases from V and 5 bases from J, with 11 bases between. This CDR3 is 11 amino acids long. Germline CDR1 and CDR2: DFQATT and SNEGSKA (reference sequence). DNA for the CDR3: TGCAGTTTCGTCAGGGGAGATACGCAGTATTTT. Its translation: CSFVRGDTQYF.

This chain links TRBV29-1 with TRBJ2-3; TRBD1 agrees at 7 bases. Germline CDR1 and CDR2: SQVTM and ANQGSEA. V was pared by 4 bases and J by 2 bases, with 6 bases of the junction left unmatched. The CDR3 is made up of 14 amino acids. CDR3 DNA sequence: TGCAGCGTTGCCCCGGGACAGACCACAGATACGCAGTATTTT. It codes for CSVAPGQTTDTQYF.

The CDR3 is CAWDRNEKLFF. The CDR3 DNA is TGTGCCTGGGACAGAAATGAAAAACTGTTTTTT. V usage is TRBV30 and J usage is TRBJ1-4, with D possibly matching TRBD1 (5 bases). Between the trimmed V and J ends, which lost 5 bases and 5 bases, there was a span of 6 bases. The CDR3 runs to 11 residues. Germline CDR1 reads GTSNPN; CDR2 reads SVGIG (reference sequence).

This clone was found once. The chain has TRBV5-1 and TRBJ2-7, with unresolved D. The V end lost 0 bases, the J end lost 1 base, and 8 bases lay between the germline ends. CDR1 and CDR2 (germline): SGHRS, YFSETQ. The CDR3 spans 14 residues. The CDR3 here is CASSLDIRSYEQYF. The CDR3 coding sequence is TGCGCCAGCAGCTTGGACATTAGGTCCTACGAGCAGTACTTC. Based on the CDR3 plus reference TRBV5-1 and TRBJ2-7, the full variable domain is KAGVTQTPRYLIKTRGQQVTLSCSPISGHRSVSWYQQTPGQGLQFLFEYFSETQRNKGNFPGRFSGRQFSNSRSEMNVSTLELGDSALYLCASSLDIRSYEQYFGPGTRLTVT.

A note on this clone: One junction end does not reproduce the germline sequence, and a read error may be involved. V usage is TRBV7-7 and J usage is TRBJ2-1; D gene unclear. CDR1 is SSHAT, CDR2 FNYEAQ, per germline (reference sequence). CDR3 length: 13 amino acids. CDR3: CASSLGHGDEQFF. The CDR3 DNA is TGTGCTAGCAGCTTAGGCCATGGGGATGAGCAGTTCTTC.

V and J are TRBV19 and TRBJ2-1; D ambiguous. Trimming removed 7 bases at V and 3 bases at J, with 4 bases between. This CDR3 is built from 11 residues. Germline-derived CDR1 and CDR2 are LNHDA and SQIVND (reference sequence). The CDR3 region has the DNA TGTGCCAGTAAAGACTACAATGAGCAGTTCTTC. Translation: CASKDYNEQFF.